This T cell receptor beta chain was recorded in a study of cytomegalovirus exposure and HLA in healthy donors. PCR primers comprised 60 Vbeta and 13 Jbeta primers. TCRdb's copy holds only in-frame clones and misses some; the assay was immunoSEQ multiplex PCR. The top ten hold over 1.5% of the sample, which has about 120,000 clones, roughly three quarters seen once. This clone was observed a handful of times. The specimen sequenced was PBMCs. This receptor was obtained from a woman younger than 30 in good health and CMV-seronegative.

The CDR3 DNA sequence: TGTGCCAGCAGTGGGACTAGCGGGGGGGCGCGTCTGGGGGATTACAATGAGCAGTTCTTC. Its translation is CASSGTSGGARLGDYNEQFF. V usage is TRBV6-1 and J usage is TRBJ2-1; 15 nucleotides line up with TRBD2. The length of the CDR3 is 20 residues. With 4 bases clipped from V and 4 bases from J, the junction kept 14 bases outside the gene matches. CDR1 MNHNS and CDR2 SASEGT come from the germline V gene.